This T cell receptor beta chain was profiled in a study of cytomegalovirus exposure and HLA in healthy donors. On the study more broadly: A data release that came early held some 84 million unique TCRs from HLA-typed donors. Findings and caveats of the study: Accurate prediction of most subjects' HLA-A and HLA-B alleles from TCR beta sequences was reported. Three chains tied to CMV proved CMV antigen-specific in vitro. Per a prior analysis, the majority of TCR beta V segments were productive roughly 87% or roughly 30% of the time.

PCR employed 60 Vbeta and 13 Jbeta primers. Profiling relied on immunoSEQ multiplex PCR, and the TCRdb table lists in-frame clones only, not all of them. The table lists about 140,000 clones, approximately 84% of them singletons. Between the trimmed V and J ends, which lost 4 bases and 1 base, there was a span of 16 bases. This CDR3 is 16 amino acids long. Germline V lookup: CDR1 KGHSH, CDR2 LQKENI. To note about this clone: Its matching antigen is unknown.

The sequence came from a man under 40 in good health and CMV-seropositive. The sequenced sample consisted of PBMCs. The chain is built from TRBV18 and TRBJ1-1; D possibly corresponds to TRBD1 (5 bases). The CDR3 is CASSLTGGGPNTEAFF. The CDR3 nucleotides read TGTGCCAGCTCACTCACCGGGGGAGGCCCGAACACTGAAGCTTTCTTT.